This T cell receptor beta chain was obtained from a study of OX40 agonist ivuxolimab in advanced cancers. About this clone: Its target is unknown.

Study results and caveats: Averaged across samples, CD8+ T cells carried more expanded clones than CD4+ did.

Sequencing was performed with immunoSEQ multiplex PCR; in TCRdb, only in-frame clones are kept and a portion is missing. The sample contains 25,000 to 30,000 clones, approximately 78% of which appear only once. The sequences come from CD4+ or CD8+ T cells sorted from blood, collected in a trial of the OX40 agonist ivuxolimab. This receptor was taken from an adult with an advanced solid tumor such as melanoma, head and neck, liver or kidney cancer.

This chain's CDR3 is CASSAEPPGAYNEQFF. CDR3 DNA: TGTGCCAGCAGCGCCGAGCCCCCAGGAGCCTACAATGAGCAGTTCTTC. The chain links TRBV7-6 to TRBJ2-1; D remains unclear. Germline V gene lookup returns CDR1 SGHVS and CDR2 FNYEAQ. This CDR3 spans 16 amino acids. The V end lost 5 bases, the J end lost 2 bases, and 16 bases lay between the germline ends.